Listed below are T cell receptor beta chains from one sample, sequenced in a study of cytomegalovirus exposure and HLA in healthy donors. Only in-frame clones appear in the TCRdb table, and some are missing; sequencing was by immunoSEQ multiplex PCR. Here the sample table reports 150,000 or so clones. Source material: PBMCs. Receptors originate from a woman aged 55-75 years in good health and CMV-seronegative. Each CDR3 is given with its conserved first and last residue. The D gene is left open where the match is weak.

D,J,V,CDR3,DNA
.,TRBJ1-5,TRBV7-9,CASSLSVGRGNQPQHF,TGTGCCAGCAGCTTGTCGGTTGGGAGAGGCAATCAGCCCCAGCATTTT
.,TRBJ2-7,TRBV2,CASSFGAAGEQYF,TGTGCCAGCAGCTTTGGGGCGGCTGGGGAGCAGTACTTC
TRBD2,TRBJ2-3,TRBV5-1,CASSFLTSGATDTQYF,TGCGCCAGCAGCTTCCTCACTAGCGGGGCCACAGATACGCAGTATTTT
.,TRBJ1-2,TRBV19,CASSTFLEGGGVHYGYTF,TGTGCCAGTAGTACCTTCCTTGAAGGGGGAGGGGTTCACTATGGCTACACCTTC
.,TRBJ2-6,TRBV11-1,CASSFQGLRANVLTF,TGTGCCAGCAGTTTCCAGGGCCTTAGGGCCAACGTCCTGACTTTC
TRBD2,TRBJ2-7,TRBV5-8,CASSLGTSGGNYEQYF,TGTGCCAGCAGCTTGGGGACTAGCGGGGGGAACTACGAGCAGTACTTC
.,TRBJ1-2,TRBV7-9,CASSHGQNYGYTF,TGTGCCAGCAGCCACGGACAAAACTATGGCTACACCTTC
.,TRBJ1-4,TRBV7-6,CASTLRGGPSTNEKLFF,TGTGCCAGCACCTTAAGGGGGGGGCCTTCGACTAATGAAAAACTGTTTTTT
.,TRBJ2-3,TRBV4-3,CASSPRGIRSDTQYF,TGCGCCAGCAGCCCCCGGGGGATTCGGTCAGATACGCAGTATTTT
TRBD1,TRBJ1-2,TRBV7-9,CASSSGTGGRYGYTF,TGTGCCAGCAGCTCTGGGACAGGGGGTCGTTATGGCTACACCTTC
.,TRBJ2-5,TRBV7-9,CASSFSFEETQYF,TGTGCCAGCAGCTTTTCTTTCGAAGAGACCCAGTACTTC
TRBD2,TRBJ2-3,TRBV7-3,CASSPAVRRGGLDDTQYF,TGTGCCAGCAGCCCGGCTGTTCGGCGGGGGGGGCTCGATGATACGCAGTATTTT
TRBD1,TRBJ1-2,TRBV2,CASSEPTGGNGYTF,TGTGCCAGCAGTGAACCGACAGGGGGTAATGGCTACACCTTC
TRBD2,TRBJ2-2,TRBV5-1,CASSWGLAGVGGELFF,TGCGCCAGCAGCTGGGGACTAGCGGGAGTTGGCGGGGAGCTGTTTTTT
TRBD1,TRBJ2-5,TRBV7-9,CASHRQGETQYF,TGTGCCAGTCACCGACAGGGGGAGACCCAGTACTTC
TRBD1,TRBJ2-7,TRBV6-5,CASATGEFYEQYF,TGTGCCAGTGCGACAGGGGAATTCTACGAGCAGTACTTC
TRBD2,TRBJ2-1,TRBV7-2,CASSFRLAGGPGEQFF,TGTGCCAGCAGCTTCCGACTAGCGGGAGGCCCCGGTGAGCAGTTCTTC
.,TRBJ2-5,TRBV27,CASSLSGTQGSETQYF,TGTGCCAGCAGTTTATCGGGTACTCAGGGTTCAGAGACCCAGTACTTC
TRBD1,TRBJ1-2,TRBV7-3,CASSPTPDRVHGYTF,TGTGCCAGCAGCCCTACCCCGGACAGGGTTCATGGCTACACCTTC
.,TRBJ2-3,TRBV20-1,CSAKRNTQYF,TGCAGTGCTAAGCGAAATACGCAGTATTTT
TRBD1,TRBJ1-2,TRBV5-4,CASSSDRTTYGYTF,TGTGCCAGCAGCTCGGACAGGACCACCTATGGCTACACCTTC
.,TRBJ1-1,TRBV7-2,CASSFSLGGNTEAFF,TGTGCCAGCAGCTTTAGTCTCGGGGGTAACACTGAAGCTTTCTTT
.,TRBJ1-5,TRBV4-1,CASSQERIGNQPQHF,TGCGCCAGCAGCCAAGAGAGGATCGGCAATCAGCCCCAGCATTTT
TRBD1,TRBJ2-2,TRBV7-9,CASSLGLGGAGDTGELFF,TGTGCCAGCAGCTTAGGGTTAGGGGGCGCCGGGGACACCGGGGAGCTGTTTTTT
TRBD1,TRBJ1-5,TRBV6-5,CASSPGTGNRQPQHF,TGTGCCAGCAGCCCGGGGACAGGGAACCGTCAGCCCCAGCATTTT
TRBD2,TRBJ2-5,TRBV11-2,CASSFGRTSGALETQYF,TGTGCCAGCAGCTTCGGGAGGACTAGCGGGGCCCTGGAGACCCAGTACTTC
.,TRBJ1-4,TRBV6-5,CASSYALGSANEKLFF,TGTGCCAGCAGTTACGCCCTGGGGAGCGCTAATGAAAAACTGTTTTTT
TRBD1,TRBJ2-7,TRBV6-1,CASSANRQGASEQYF,TGTGCCAGCAGTGCAAACCGACAGGGCGCGAGTGAGCAGTACTTC
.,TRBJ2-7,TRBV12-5,CASGLVQVEQYF,TGTGCTAGTGGTTTGGTACAGGTCGAGCAGTACTTC
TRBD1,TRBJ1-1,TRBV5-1,CASSLGDRGNTEAFF,TGCGCCAGCAGCTTGGGGGACAGGGGGAACACTGAAGCTTTCTTT
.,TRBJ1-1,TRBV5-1,CASSLGAGFINTEAFF,TGCGCCAGCAGCTTGGGGGCAGGTTTTATCAACACTGAAGCTTTCTTT
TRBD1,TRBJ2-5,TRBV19,CASSTSGGRGTQYF,TGTGCCAGTAGTACTTCAGGGGGCAGAGGGACCCAGTACTTC
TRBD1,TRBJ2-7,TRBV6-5,CASSSPKDRGIYEQYF,TGTGCCAGCAGTTCTCCTAAGGACAGGGGAATCTACGAGCAGTACTTC
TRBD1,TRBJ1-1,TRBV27,CASSLGTGGTEAFF,TGTGCCAGCAGTTTGGGGACAGGGGGCACTGAAGCTTTCTTT
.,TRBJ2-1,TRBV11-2,CASSLGVSNEQFF,TGTGCCAGCAGCTTAGGAGTTTCGAATGAGCAGTTCTTC
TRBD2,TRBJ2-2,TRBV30,CAWSFRGLAGGNTGELFF,TGTGCCTGGAGTTTCCGGGGACTAGCGGGAGGGAACACCGGGGAGCTGTTTTTT
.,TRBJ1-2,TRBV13,CASSSGNYGYTF,TGTGCCAGCAGCTCCGGGAACTATGGCTACACCTTC
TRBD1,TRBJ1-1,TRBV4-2,CASRTGEERNTEAFF,TGTGCCAGCAGGACAGGGGAGGAGAGGAACACTGAAGCTTTCTTT
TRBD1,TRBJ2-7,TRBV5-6,CASSLRQGYEQYF,TGTGCCAGCAGCTTGAGACAGGGATACGAGCAATACTTC
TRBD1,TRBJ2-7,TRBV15,CATSRDPRQGFGEQYF,TGTGCCACCAGCAGAGATCCCAGACAGGGATTCGGCGAGCAGTACTTC
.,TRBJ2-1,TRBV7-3,CASSLEPPPGPYNEQFF,TGTGCCAGCAGCCTCGAACCCCCACCTGGGCCCTACAATGAGCAGTTCTTC
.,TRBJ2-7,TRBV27,CASSLSGSYEQYF,TGTGCCAGCAGCCTTAGCGGCTCCTACGAGCAGTACTTC